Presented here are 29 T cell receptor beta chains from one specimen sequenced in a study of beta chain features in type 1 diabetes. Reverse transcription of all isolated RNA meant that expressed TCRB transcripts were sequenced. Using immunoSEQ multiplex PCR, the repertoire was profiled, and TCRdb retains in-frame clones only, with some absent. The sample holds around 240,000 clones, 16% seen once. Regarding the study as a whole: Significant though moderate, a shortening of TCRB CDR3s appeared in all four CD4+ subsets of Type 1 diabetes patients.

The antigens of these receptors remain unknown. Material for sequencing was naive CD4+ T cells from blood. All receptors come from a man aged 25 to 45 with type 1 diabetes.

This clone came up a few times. The CDR3 DNA is TGTGCCAGCAGCCAAATATGGACAGGGAGCGATGAGCAGTTCTTC. Translation gives CASSQIWTGSDEQFF. This chain links TRBV7-6 with TRBJ2-1; 8 nucleotides agree with TRBD1. Looked up from germline, CDR1 is SGHVS and CDR2 is FNYEAQ. The CDR3 totals 15 residues. J was trimmed by 8 bases and V by 5 bases; bases with no gene match: 11. Variable domain in full (rest from reference TRBV7-6 and TRBJ2-1): GAGVSQSPRYKVTKRGQDVALRCDPISGHVSLYWYRQALGQGPEFLTYFNYEAQQDKSGLPNDRFSAERPEGSISTLTIQRTEQRDSAMYRCASSQIWTGSDEQFFGPGTRLTVL.

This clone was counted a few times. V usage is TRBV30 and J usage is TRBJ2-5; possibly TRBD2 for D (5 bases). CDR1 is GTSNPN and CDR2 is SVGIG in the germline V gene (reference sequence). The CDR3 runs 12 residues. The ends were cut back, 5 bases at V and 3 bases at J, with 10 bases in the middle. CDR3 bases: TGTGCCTGGTCCGGGAACGAAGAGACCCAGTACTTC. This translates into CAWSGNEETQYF.

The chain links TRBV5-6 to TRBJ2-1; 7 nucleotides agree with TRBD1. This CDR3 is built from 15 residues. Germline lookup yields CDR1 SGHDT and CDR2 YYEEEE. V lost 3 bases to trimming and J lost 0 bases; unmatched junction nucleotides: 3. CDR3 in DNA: TGTGCCAGCAGCTCGGGACAGTTCTCCTACAATGAGCAGTTCTTC. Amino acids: CASSSGQFSYNEQFF.

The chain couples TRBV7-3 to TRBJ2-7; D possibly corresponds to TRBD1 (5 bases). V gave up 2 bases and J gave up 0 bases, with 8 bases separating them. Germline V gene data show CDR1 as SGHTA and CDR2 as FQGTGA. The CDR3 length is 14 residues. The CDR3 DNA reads TGTGCCAGCAGCTTATCTCAGGGCTCCTACGAGCAGTACTTC. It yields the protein CASSLSQGSYEQYF.

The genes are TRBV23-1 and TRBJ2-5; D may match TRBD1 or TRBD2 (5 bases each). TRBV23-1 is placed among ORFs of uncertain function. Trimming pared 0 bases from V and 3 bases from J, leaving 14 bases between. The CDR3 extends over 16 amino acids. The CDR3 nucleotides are TGCGCCAGCAGTCAATCGGGACCCGGTGAGGAAGAGACCCAGTACTTC. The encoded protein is CASSQSGPGEEETQYF.

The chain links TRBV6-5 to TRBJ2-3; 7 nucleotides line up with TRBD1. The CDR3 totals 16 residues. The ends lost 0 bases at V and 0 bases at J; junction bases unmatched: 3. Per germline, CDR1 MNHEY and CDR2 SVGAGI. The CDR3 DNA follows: TGTGCCAGCAGTTACTCGGACAGGCTGAGCACAGATACGCAGTATTTT. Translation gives CASSYSDRLSTDTQYF.

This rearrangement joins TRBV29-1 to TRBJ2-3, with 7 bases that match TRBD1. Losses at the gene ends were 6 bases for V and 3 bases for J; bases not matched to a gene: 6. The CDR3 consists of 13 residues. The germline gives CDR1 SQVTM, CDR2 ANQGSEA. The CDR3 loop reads CSVDRAETDTQYF. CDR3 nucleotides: TGCAGCGTCGACAGGGCAGAGACAGATACGCAGTATTTT.

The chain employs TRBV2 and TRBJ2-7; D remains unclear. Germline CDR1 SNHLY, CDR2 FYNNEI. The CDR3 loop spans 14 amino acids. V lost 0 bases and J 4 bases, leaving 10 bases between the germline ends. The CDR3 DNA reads TGTGCCAGCAGTGAAGCGCGTGGTAAATACGAGCAGTACTTC. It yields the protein CASSEARGKYEQYF.

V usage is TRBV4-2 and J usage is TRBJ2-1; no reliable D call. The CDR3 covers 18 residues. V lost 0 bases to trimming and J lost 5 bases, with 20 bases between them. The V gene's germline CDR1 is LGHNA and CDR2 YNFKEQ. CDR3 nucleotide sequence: TGTGCCAGCAGCCAAGATCAGGAAGGCCATCTACTTAACAATGAGCAGTTCTTC. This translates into CASSQDQEGHLLNNEQFF.

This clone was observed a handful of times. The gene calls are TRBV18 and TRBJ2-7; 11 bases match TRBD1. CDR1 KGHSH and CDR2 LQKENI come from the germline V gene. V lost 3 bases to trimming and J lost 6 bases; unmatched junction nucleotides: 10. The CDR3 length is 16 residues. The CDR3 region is CASSPLTGTGGGEQYF. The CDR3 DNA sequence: TGTGCCAGCTCACCCCTGACAGGGACAGGGGGAGGCGAGCAGTACTTC.

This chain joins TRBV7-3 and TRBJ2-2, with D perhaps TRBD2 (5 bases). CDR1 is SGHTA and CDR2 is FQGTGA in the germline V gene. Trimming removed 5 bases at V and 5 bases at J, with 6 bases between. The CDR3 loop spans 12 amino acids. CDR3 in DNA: TGTGCCAGCAGCACGGGGACCGGGGAGCTGTTTTTT. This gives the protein CASSTGTGELFF. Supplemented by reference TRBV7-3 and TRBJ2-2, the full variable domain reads GAGVSQTPSNKVTEKGKYVELRCDPISGHTALYWYRQSLGQGPEFLIYFQGTGAADDSGLPNDRFFAVRPEGSVSTLKIQRTERGDSAVYLCASSTGTGELFFGEGSRLTVL.

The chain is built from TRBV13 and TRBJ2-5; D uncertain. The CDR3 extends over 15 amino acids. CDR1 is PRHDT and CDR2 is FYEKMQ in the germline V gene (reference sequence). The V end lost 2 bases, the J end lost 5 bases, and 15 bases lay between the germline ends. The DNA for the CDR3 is TGTGCCAGCAGCTTAAATCTGATTAAGGGCGAGACCCAGTACTTC. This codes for CASSLNLIKGETQYF.

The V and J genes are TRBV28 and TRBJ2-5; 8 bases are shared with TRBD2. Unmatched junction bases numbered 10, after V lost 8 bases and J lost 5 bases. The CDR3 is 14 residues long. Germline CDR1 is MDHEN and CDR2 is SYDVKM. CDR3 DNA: TGTGCCAGCTACCCCAGCGGGAGCGGGGAGACCCAGTACTTC. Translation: CASYPSGSGETQYF.

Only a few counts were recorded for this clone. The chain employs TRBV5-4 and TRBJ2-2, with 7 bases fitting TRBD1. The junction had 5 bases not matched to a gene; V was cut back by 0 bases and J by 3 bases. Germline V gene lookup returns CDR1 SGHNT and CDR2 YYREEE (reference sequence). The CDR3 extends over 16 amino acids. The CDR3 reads CASSLARGQYTGELFF. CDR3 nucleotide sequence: TGTGCCAGCAGCTTGGCCCGGGGACAGTACACCGGGGAGCTGTTTTTT. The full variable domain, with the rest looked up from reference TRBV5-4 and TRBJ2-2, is ETGVTQSPTHLIKTRGQQVTLRCSSQSGHNTVSWYQQALGQGPQFIFQYYREEENGRGNFPPRFSGLQFPNYSSELNVNALELDDSALYLCASSLARGQYTGELFFGEGSRLTVL.

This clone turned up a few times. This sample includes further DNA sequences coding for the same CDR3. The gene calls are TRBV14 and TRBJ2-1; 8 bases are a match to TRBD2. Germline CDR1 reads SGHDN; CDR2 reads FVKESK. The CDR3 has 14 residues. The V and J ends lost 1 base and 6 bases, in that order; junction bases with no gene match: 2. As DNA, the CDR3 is TGTGCCAGCAGCCAAGGGCTAGCGGGCAATGAGCAGTTCTTC. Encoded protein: CASSQGLAGNEQFF. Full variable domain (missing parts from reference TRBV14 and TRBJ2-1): EAGVTQFPSHSVIEKGQTVTLRCDPISGHDNLYWYRRVMGKEIKFLLHFVKESKQDESGMPNNRFLAERTGGTYSTLKVQPAELEDSGVYFCASSQGLAGNEQFFGPGTRLTVL.

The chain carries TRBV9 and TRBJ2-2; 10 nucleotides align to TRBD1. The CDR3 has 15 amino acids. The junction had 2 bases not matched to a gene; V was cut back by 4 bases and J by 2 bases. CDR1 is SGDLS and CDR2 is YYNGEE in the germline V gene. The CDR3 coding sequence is TGTGCCAGCAGCAGGGACAGGGGAAACACCGGGGAGCTGTTTTTT. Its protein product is CASSRDRGNTGELFF.

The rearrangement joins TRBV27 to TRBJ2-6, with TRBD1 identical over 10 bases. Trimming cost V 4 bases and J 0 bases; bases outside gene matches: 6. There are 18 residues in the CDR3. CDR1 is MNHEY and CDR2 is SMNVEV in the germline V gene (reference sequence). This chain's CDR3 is CASSSRQGASSGANVLTF. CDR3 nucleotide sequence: TGTGCCAGCAGTTCCCGACAGGGGGCCTCCTCTGGGGCCAACGTCCTGACTTTC.

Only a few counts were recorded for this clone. CDR3 sequence (DNA): TGCAGCGTTGAAGGTGGGACAGGGGCCGAGCAGTTCTTC. This codes for CSVEGGTGAEQFF. The chain has TRBV29-1 and TRBJ2-1, with TRBD1 matching 10 bases. The CDR3 spans 13 residues. V was clipped by 1 base and J by 10 bases; unmatched bases: 4. The germline gives CDR1 SQVTM, CDR2 ANQGSEA.

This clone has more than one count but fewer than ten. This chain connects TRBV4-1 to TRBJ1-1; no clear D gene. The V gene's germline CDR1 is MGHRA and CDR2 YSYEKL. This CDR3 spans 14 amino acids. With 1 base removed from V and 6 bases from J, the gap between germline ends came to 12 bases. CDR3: CASSQVGVKAEAFF. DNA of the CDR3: TGCGCCAGCAGCCAAGTCGGGGTGAAGGCTGAAGCTTTCTTT.

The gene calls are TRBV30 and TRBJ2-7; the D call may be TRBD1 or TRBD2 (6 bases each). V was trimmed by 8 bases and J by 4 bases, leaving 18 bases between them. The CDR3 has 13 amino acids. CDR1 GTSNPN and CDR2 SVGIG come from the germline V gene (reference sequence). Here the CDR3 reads CARGGGAGYEQYF. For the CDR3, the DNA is TGTGCCCGAGGTGGGGGCGCGGGGTACGAGCAGTACTTC.

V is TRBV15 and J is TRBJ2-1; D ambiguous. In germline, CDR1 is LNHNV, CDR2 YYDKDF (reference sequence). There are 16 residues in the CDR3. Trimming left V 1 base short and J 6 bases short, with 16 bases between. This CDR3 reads CATSRGAMGSSNEQFF. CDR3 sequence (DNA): TGTGCCACCAGCAGAGGGGCCATGGGGTCGAGCAATGAGCAGTTCTTC.

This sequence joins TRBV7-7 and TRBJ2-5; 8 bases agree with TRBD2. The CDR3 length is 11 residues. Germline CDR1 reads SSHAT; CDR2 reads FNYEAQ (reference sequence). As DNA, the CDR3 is TGTGCTAGCGGGGTCCAAGAGACCCAGTACTTC. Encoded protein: CASGVQETQYF.

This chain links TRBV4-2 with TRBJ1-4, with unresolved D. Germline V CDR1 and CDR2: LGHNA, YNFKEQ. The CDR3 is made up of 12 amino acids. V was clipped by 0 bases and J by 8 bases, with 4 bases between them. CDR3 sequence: CASSQEAEKLFF. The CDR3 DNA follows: TGTGCCAGCAGCCAAGAAGCAGAAAAACTGTTTTTT.

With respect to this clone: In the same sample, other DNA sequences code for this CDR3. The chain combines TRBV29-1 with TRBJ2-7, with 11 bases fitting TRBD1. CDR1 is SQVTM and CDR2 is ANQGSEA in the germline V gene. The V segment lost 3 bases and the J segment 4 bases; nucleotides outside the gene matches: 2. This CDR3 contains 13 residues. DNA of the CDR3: TGCAGCGTTGAGGGGACAGGGGGTTACGAGCAGTACTTC. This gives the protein CSVEGTGGYEQYF.

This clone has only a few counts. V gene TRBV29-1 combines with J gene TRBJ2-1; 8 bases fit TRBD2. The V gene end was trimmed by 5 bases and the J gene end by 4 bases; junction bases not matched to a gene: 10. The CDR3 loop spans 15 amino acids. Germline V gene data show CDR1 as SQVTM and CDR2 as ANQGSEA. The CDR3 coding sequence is TGCAGCGTTCCCAGGCTAGCGGGTGTTTACAATGAGCAGTTCTTC. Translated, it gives CSVPRLAGVYNEQFF.

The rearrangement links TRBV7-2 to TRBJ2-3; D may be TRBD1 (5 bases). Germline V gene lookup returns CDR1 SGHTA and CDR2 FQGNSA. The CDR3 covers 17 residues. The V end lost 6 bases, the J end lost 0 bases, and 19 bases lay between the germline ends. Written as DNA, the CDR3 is TGTGCCAGCAGTCGCGATAGACAGACGATTAGCACAGATACGCAGTATTTT. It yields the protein CASSRDRQTISTDTQYF.

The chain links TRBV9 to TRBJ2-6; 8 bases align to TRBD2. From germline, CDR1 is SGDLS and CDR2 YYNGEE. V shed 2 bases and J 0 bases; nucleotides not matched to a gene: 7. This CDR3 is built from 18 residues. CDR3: CASSVTSATSSGANVLTF. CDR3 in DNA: TGTGCCAGCAGCGTGACTAGCGCAACCAGCTCTGGGGCCAACGTCCTGACTTTC.

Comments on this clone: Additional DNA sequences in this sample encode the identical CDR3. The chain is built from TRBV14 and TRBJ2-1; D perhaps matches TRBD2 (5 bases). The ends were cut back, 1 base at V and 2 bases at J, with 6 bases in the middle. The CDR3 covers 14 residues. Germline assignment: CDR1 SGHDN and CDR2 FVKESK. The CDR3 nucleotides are TGTGCCAGCAGCCAAGCTAGCCCCTACAATGAGCAGTTCTTC. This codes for CASSQASPYNEQFF.

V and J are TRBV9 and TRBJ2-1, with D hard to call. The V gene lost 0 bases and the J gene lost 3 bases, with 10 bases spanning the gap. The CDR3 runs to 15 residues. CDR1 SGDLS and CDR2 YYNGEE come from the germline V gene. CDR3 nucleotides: TGTGCCAGCAGCGTAGACTTGTGGAACTACAATGAGCAGTTCTTC. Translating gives CASSVDLWNYNEQFF.